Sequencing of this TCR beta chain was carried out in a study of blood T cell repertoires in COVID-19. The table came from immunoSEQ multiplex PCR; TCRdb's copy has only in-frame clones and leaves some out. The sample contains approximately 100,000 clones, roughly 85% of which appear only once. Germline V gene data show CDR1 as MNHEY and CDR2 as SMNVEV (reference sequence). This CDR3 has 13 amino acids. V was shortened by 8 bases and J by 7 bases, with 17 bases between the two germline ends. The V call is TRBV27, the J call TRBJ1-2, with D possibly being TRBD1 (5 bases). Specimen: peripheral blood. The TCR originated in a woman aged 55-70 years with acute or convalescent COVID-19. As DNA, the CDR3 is TGTGCCAGCTGGGGCACGGGGGGTCGTGGCTACACCTTC. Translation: CASWGTGGRGYTF.